Each of the 13 T cell receptor beta chains below was sequenced from the same sample in a study of T-cell reconstitution after alpha-beta-depleted transplantation in children. The TCRbeta library was prepared with unique molecular identifiers. In TCRdb, the PCR reads were re-called with MiXCR into one record per CDR3 protein. The top ten clones hold 10% of a sample with around 250,000 distinct CDR3 sequences, more than 9% of them seen once. The specimen comprised PBMCs from the stem cell graft donor, sampled from the stem cell graft. The receptors were sampled from a human donor who donated a stem cell graft to a child with SCID.

In its sample, this clonotype was seen a few times. The chain joins TRBV5-1 to TRBJ2-2; D is uncertain. Germline values: CDR1 SGHRS, CDR2 YFSETQ. The V end was cut by 5 bases, the J end by 7 bases, with 9 bases between. This CDR3 has 12 residues. CDR3 bases: TGCGCCAGCAGTGTTGACGGCGGGGAGCTGTTTTTT. Amino acids: CASSVDGGELFF.

The chain recombines TRBV5-1 with TRBJ2-7; tentatively, D is TRBD1 (6 bases). V was cut by 1 base and J by 3 bases, with 14 bases left in between. Germline lookup yields CDR1 SGHRS and CDR2 YFSETQ. The CDR3 loop spans 15 amino acids. CDR3 loop: CASSLPLTGHYEQYF. DNA for the CDR3: TGCGCCAGCAGCTTGCCCCTGACAGGACACTACGAGCAGTACTTC. The complete variable domain, with remaining parts taken from reference TRBV5-1 and TRBJ2-7, reads KAGVTQTPRYLIKTRGQQVTLSCSPISGHRSVSWYQQTPGQGLQFLFEYFSETQRNKGNFPGRFSGRQFSNSRSEMNVSTLELGDSALYLCASSLPLTGHYEQYFGPGTRLTVT.

The CDR3 coding sequence is TGTGCCAGCAGCCGGGCGGGGAGTAATTCACCCCTCCACTTT. Protein: CASSRAGSNSPLHF. V and J are TRBV14 and TRBJ1-6; D remains ambiguous. Trimming removed 4 bases from V and 6 bases from J, with 10 bases in between. The CDR3 totals 14 residues. Germline V gene lookup returns CDR1 SGHDN and CDR2 FVKESK. The complete variable domain, with remaining parts taken from reference TRBV14 and TRBJ1-6, reads EAGVTQFPSHSVIEKGQTVTLRCDPISGHDNLYWYRRVMGKEIKFLLHFVKESKQDESGMPNNRFLAERTGGTYSTLKVQPAELEDSGVYFCASSRAGSNSPLHFGNGTRLTVT.

This clonotype was recorded a few times. The rearrangement joins TRBV3-1 to TRBJ1-1; 9 nucleotides match TRBD1. The CDR3 runs 16 residues. CDR1 and CDR2 (germline): LGHDT, YNNKEL (reference sequence). Losses at the gene ends were 2 bases for V and 4 bases for J; bases not matched to a gene: 8. The CDR3 nucleotides are TGTGCCAGCAGCCAATTAACAGGGGGCGTAAGCACTGAAGCTTTCTTT. Translation: CASSQLTGGVSTEAFF. Complete variable domain (other parts from reference TRBV3-1 and TRBJ1-1): DTAVSQTPKYLVTQMGNDKSIKCEQNLGHDTMYWYKQDSKKFLKIMFSYNNKELIINETVPNRFSPKSPDKAHLNLHINSLELGDSAVYFCASSQLTGGVSTEAFFGQGTRLTVV.

The chain links TRBV5-1 to TRBJ1-6; 7 positions match TRBD1. Germline V gives CDR1 SGHRS, CDR2 YFSETQ. The junction had 6 bases not matched to a gene; V was cut back by 3 bases and J by 9 bases. The CDR3 has 14 amino acids. The CDR3 nucleotides read TGCGCCAGCAGCTCGGCGACAGGGACTTCACCCCTCCACTTT. Encoded protein: CASSSATGTSPLHF.

This clonotype was found a few times. V usage is TRBV6-5 and J usage is TRBJ1-5, with D uncertain. CDR1 and CDR2 (germline): MNHEY, SVGAGI. The V end lost 5 bases, the J end lost 4 bases, and 9 bases lay between the germline ends. The length of the CDR3 is 13 residues. Here the CDR3 reads CASSPYYNQPQHF. CDR3 sequence (DNA): TGTGCCAGCAGTCCCTATTATAATCAGCCCCAGCATTTT.

This clonotype showed up just a few times. The V gene is TRBV2, the J gene TRBJ2-7, with unresolved D. This CDR3 is built from 11 residues. V was trimmed by 4 bases and J by 11 bases, leaving 12 bases between them. Looked up from germline, CDR1 is SNHLY and CDR2 is FYNNEI. The CDR3 here is CASSGRASEYF. In nucleotides, the CDR3 is TGTGCCAGCAGTGGCCGGGCGTCGGAGTACTTC.

This clonotype was seen only a few times. J is TRBJ1-1 and V is TRBV6-1; D gene unclear. The CDR3 totals 15 residues. Germline V CDR1 and CDR2: MNHNS, SASEGT. V was trimmed by 4 bases and J by 0 bases, leaving 12 bases between them. The CDR3 DNA sequence: TGTGCCAGCAGTGGCGGGAGGCAACTGAACACTGAAGCTTTCTTT. It translates to CASSGGRQLNTEAFF.

This clonotype came up many times. The chain carries TRBV12-3 or TRBV12-4 and TRBJ2-1; D not certain. V dropped 3 bases and J dropped 4 bases, with 1 base sitting between them. The CDR3 sequence is 11 residues long. The CDR3 reads CASSFYNEQFF. CDR3 sequence (DNA): TGTGCCAGCAGTTTTTACAATGAGCAGTTCTTC.

This clonotype was seen repeatedly, ten times or more. The CDR3 loop reads CASSVGTSNQPQHF. The CDR3 bases are TGTGCCAGCAGCGTAGGGACTAGCAATCAGCCCCAGCATTTT. The rearrangement joins TRBV7-9 to TRBJ1-5; possible D gene TRBD1, 5 bases. V was clipped by 5 bases and J by 0 bases, with 8 bases between them. Germline V CDR1 and CDR2: SEHNR, FQNEAQ (reference sequence). The CDR3 totals 14 residues.

This clonotype has just a few counts. The chain recombines TRBV15 with TRBJ2-3; perhaps TRBD1 as D (6 bases). The CDR3 consists of 14 residues. V dropped 2 bases and J dropped 4 bases, with 10 bases sitting between them. Germline loops: CDR1 LNHNV, CDR2 YYDKDF (reference sequence). CDR3 sequence: CATSRIQGPDTQYF. The CDR3 bases are TGTGCCACCAGCAGAATACAGGGTCCAGATACGCAGTATTTT.

V gene TRBV19 combines with J gene TRBJ2-2; TRBD2 agrees at 9 bases. This CDR3 spans 14 amino acids. The V and J ends lost 5 bases and 7 bases, in that order; junction bases with no gene match: 5. Germline V gene lookup returns CDR1 LNHDA and CDR2 SQIVND (reference sequence). The CDR3 sequence is CASSGRGGIGELFF. The CDR3 region has the DNA TGTGCCAGTAGTGGGCGGGGGGGCATCGGGGAGCTGTTTTTT.

This clonotype was detected a few times. The J gene is TRBJ2-5, the V gene TRBV5-6, with D possibly matching TRBD2 (6 bases). The CDR3 extends over 13 amino acids. With 5 bases removed from V and 1 base from J, the gap between germline ends came to 9 bases. Germline V CDR1 and CDR2: SGHDT, YYEEEE. The CDR3 protein is CASRRRAQETQYF. In DNA, the CDR3 is TGTGCCAGCAGACGGAGGGCCCAAGAGACCCAGTACTTC.